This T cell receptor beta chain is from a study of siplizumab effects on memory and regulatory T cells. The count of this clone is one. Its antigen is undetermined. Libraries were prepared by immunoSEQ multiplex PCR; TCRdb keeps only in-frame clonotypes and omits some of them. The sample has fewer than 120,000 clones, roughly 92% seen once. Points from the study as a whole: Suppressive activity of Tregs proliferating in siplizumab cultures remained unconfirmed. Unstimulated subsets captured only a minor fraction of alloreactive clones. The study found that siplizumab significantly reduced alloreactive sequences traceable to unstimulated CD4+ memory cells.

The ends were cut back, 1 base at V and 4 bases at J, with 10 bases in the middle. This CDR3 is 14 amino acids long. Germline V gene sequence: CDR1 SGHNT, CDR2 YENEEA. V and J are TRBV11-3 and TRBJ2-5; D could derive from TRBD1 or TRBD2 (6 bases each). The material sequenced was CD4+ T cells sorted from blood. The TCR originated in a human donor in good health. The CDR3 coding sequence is TGTGCCAGCAGCTTAGGGGGGGCGTCAGAGACCCAGTACTTC. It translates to CASSLGGASETQYF.